This T cell receptor beta chain was captured by sequencing in a study of patients and donors after allogeneic stem cell transplantation. CDR3 size: 13 residues. Germline V gives CDR1 SQVTM, CDR2 ANQGSEA. V gave up 4 bases and J gave up 4 bases, with 13 bases separating them. MiXCR, applied by TCRdb to the RT-PCR reads, yields one record per CDR3 protein. This sample has about 960,000 distinct CDR3 sequences; roughly 18% occur once, and the top ten carry 6%. This clonotype was counted a few times. The receptor was derived from a human donor who was either an allogeneic HSCT recipient or a stem cell or donor lymphocyte infusion donor (not recorded which). It is not recorded whose cells these are; they may come from a transplant donor. The specimen was blood, either unsorted or a sorted T cell fraction (not recorded which). This rearrangement joins TRBV29-1 to TRBJ1-1; no firm D call. The CDR3 protein is CSVGVLVGTEAFF. The DNA of the CDR3 is TGCAGCGTTGGGGTCCTGGTTGGCACTGAAGCTTTCTTT. The full variable domain, completed using reference TRBV29-1 and TRBJ1-1, is SAVISQKPSRDICQRGTSLTIQCQVDSQVTMMFWYRQQPGQSLTLIATANQGSEATYESGFVIDKFPISRPNLTFSTLTVSNMSPEDSSIYLCSVGVLVGTEAFFGQGTRLTVV.